The rows below give T cell receptor beta chains drawn from one sample of a study of blood T cell repertoires in COVID-19. Repertoires were generated with immunoSEQ multiplex PCR, while TCRdb's copy carries only in-frame clones and drops some. The sample has a few hundred thousand clones; about 80% are singletons. Source material: PBMCs or T cells enriched from blood (not recorded which). These TCRs come from a woman aged 40 to 49 with acute COVID-19. The conserved cysteine and the conserved F or W are not part of the CDR3 here. Fields, in order: J gene, V gene, CDR3 length, clone size, CDR3 protein. The size field is filled for only some rows; it gives once, few, many or a size class.

>TRBJ1-1|TRBV12-3/TRBV12-4|10|-
ASSLPYTEAF
>TRBJ1-4|TRBV9|13|-
ASSGRGGDIEKLF
>TRBJ1-2|TRBV27|12|-
ASSLSPEPYGYT
>TRBJ1-3|TRBV5-1|16|-
ASSLGGLDRDTGNTIY
>TRBJ2-2|TRBV23-1|16|-
ASSPRTGRAMNTGELF
>TRBJ2-3|TRBV7-8|15|-
ASSLYRRDITTDTQY
>TRBJ2-2|TRBV9|13|-
ASSVAGRSPGELF
>TRBJ1-5|TRBV19|13|-
ASSLTGTGIQPQH
>TRBJ2-7|TRBV27|16|-
ASSLSFGGGSGRNEQY
>TRBJ2-7|TRBV6-5|13|once
ASSYSAGLAYEQY
>TRBJ2-1|TRBV10-3|14|-
AISGLGLAGYNEQF
>TRBJ2-7|TRBV2|10|-
ASSDRGTEQY
>TRBJ1-5|TRBV5-1|12|-
ASSTGTGNQPQH
>TRBJ2-7|TRBV24-1|11|once
ATRYAEGYEQY
>TRBJ2-3|TRBV28|12|-
ASSPGGRTDTQY
>TRBJ2-1|TRBV27|15|-
ASSLSNGRASYNEQF
>TRBJ2-2|TRBV6-2/TRBV6-3|16|-
ASTPLPGQGKGTGELF
>TRBJ2-7|TRBV19|13|-
ASRRGQSAPYEQY
>TRBJ1-2|TRBV5-5|11|-
ASSLGQGEGYT
>TRBJ2-4|TRBV3-1/TRBV3-2|16|many
ASSPRQGGGTAKNIQY
>TRBJ2-2|TRBV9|15|-
ASSPGLAGPNTGELF
>TRBJ2-2|TRBV4-2|18|-
ASTRLSGTSGDTNTGELF
>TRBJ2-2|TRBV10-3|14|-
ATRVSRQGFDGELF
>TRBJ2-3|TRBV24-1|15|-
ATSERTSGGSTDTQY
>TRBJ2-1|TRBV27|11|-
ASSSPNGEEQF
>TRBJ2-2|TRBV7-8|16|once
ASSFLGAGVSGTGELF
>TRBJ1-3|TRBV18|12|-
ASSPQSSGNTIY
>TRBJ2-1|TRBV5-1|13|-
ASSPTSGGVNEQF
>TRBJ2-1|TRBV29-1|9|-
SVEWRVGQF
>TRBJ2-7|TRBV6-5|14|once
ASSYGVQREPYEQY
>TRBJ2-1|TRBV24-1|13|-
ATRATSGSRDEQF
>TRBJ1-4|TRBV10-1|11|-
ASSEGGSGKLF
>TRBJ2-7|TRBV7-9|11|-
ASSWTSGYEQY
>TRBJ2-7|TRBV5-1|11|-
ASSASGRGEEY
>TRBJ2-6|TRBV15|17|-
ATSRLRQGTNSGANVLT
>TRBJ2-7|TRBV19|12|-
ASSIGAGGYEQY
>TRBJ1-6|TRBV21-1|18|-
ASSRRSRDRGGVSNSPLH
>TRBJ2-7|TRBV2|12|many
ASSEGREPYEQY
>TRBJ1-2|TRBV4-1|12|once
ASSGAGGKFGYT
>TRBJ1-2|TRBV6-7|11|-
ASEDSTLYGYT
>TRBJ1-1|TRBV5-1|11|-
ASTRTANTEAF
>TRBJ2-2|TRBV6-2/TRBV6-3|14|few
ASSHPDRRYTGELF
>TRBJ2-2|TRBV5-1|16|-
ASSLSLGLAENTGELF
>TRBJ1-6|TRBV30|11|-
AWSVAGNSPLH
>TRBJ2-7|TRBV13|12|-
ASSSASGGREQY
>TRBJ2-2|TRBV5-1|15|-
ASSSSIAGVNTGELF
>TRBJ1-1|TRBV4-2|13|-
ASSQALGRTPEAF
>TRBJ2-1|TRBV4-1|18|-
ASSQFWAPSGPSSYNEQF
>TRBJ1-2|TRBV7-8|10|-
ASSEEYYGYT
>TRBJ2-2|TRBV7-9|15|-
ASSLVGTGRRAGELF
>TRBJ2-1|TRBV27|13|-
ASSSPGLAGYEQF